These T cell receptor beta chains were read from a single sample in a study of beta chain features in type 1 diabetes. The protocol was immunoSEQ multiplex PCR, while the TCRdb copy is restricted to in-frame clones and leaves out a portion. The sample gives a few hundred thousand clones, over 8.5% of which show up once; roughly 0.54% is in the top ten. The sequencing sample was made of central memory CD4+ T cells from blood. The source is a young man with type 1 diabetes. CDR3s include the opening cysteine and the closing phenylalanine or tryptophan. A D gene is named only where the DNA matches it firmly. Size is omitted from some rows. Given values are once, few, many or a class for expanded clones.

v_gene: TRBV27
j_gene: TRBJ1-1
d_gene: TRBD1
abundance: .
CDR3nt: TGTGCCAGGAACACAAGGACAGGGTTCTACCCGAACACTGAAGCTTTCTTT
CDR3aa: CARNTRTGFYPNTEAFF

v_gene: TRBV7-9
j_gene: TRBJ2-7
d_gene: .
abundance: many
CDR3nt: TGTGCCAGCAGCATAGGAGGGACAGTTAGCTCCTACGAGCAGTACTTC
CDR3aa: CASSIGGTVSSYEQYF

v_gene: TRBV28
j_gene: TRBJ1-3
d_gene: .
abundance: few
CDR3nt: TGTGCCAGCAGTAGCTCCATCTCTGGAAACACCATATATTTT
CDR3aa: CASSSSISGNTIYF

v_gene: TRBV7-2
j_gene: TRBJ2-5
d_gene: .
abundance: .
CDR3nt: TGTGCCAGCAGAGGTGGGGGCCCGGGACTGATTCATAGACAAGAGACCCAGTACTTC
CDR3aa: CASRGGGPGLIHRQETQYF

v_gene: TRBV7-9
j_gene: TRBJ2-3
d_gene: TRBD1
abundance: many
CDR3nt: TGTGCCAGCAGCTTCGGACAGGGAGGTCTTACGCAGTATTTT
CDR3aa: CASSFGQGGLTQYF

v_gene: TRBV6-1
j_gene: TRBJ2-3
d_gene: .
abundance: .
CDR3nt: TGTGCCAGCAGTGAAGCGACGGGACGGGATACGCAGTATTTT
CDR3aa: CASSEATGRDTQYF

v_gene: TRBV20-1
j_gene: TRBJ2-7
d_gene: .
abundance: few
CDR3nt: TGCAGTGTAGGCAGGGGCTACGAGCAGTACTTC
CDR3aa: CSVGRGYEQYF

v_gene: TRBV7-2
j_gene: TRBJ2-1
d_gene: TRBD2
abundance: few
CDR3nt: TGTGCCAGCAGCACCCAGGCCCTAGCGGGAGGTAGAAATGAGCAGTTCTTC
CDR3aa: CASSTQALAGGRNEQFF

v_gene: TRBV29-1
j_gene: TRBJ2-6
d_gene: .
abundance: many
CDR3nt: TGCAGCGGGGATATTCCCCCTGGGGCCAACGTCCTGACTTTC
CDR3aa: CSGDIPPGANVLTF

v_gene: TRBV6-5
j_gene: TRBJ2-7
d_gene: TRBD2
abundance: .
CDR3nt: TGTGCCAGCAGTTCCCCCGCTAGCGGGAGCGCCTACGAGCAGTACTTC
CDR3aa: CASSSPASGSAYEQYF

v_gene: TRBV5-4
j_gene: TRBJ1-2
d_gene: .
abundance: few
CDR3nt: TGCGCCAGCAGCCAAGGAACTTCGTCCAGCTATGGCTACACCTTC
CDR3aa: CASSQGTSSSYGYTF

v_gene: TRBV5-4
j_gene: TRBJ1-4
d_gene: TRBD1
abundance: few
CDR3nt: TGTGCCAGCAGCACCGGGACAGGGGGCGCAATCGAAAAACTGTTTTTT
CDR3aa: CASSTGTGGAIEKLFF